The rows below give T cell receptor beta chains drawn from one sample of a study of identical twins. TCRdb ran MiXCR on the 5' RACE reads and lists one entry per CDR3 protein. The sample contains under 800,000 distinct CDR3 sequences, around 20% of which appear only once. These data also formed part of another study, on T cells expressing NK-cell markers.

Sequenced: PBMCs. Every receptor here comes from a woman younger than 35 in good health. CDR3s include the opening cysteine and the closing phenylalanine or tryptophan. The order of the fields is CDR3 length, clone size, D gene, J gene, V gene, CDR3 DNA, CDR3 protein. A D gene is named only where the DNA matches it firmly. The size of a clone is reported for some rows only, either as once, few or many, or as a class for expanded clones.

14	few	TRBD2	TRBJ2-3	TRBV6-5	TGTGCCAGCAGTTCGAGCGGGAGGGCCAATACGCAGTATTTT	CASSSSGRANTQYF
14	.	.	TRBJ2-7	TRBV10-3	TGTGCCATCAGTGGGGCAGGGGGAGGCTACGAGCAGTACTTC	CAISGAGGGYEQYF
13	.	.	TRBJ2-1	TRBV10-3	TGTGCCATCAGTGAATCGGTCCGCGATGAGCAGTTCTTC	CAISESVRDEQFF
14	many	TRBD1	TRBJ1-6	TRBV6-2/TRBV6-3	TGTGCCAGCAGTTACTCGGGACAGGGATTACCCCTCCACTTT	CASSYSGQGLPLHF
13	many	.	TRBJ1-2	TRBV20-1	TGCAGTGCTACTGGGGGCGACGGCTATGGCTACACCTTC	CSATGGDGYGYTF
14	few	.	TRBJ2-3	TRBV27	TGTGCCAGCAGTCCAACGGGGAGTCTACTTACGCAGTATTTT	CASSPTGSLLTQYF
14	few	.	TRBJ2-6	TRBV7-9	TGTGCCAGCAGTCCCGGCTTCGGGGCCAACGTCCTGACTTTC	CASSPGFGANVLTF
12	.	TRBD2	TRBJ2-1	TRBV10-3	TGTGCCATCGACGCTAGCGGGAGTGAGCAGTTCTTC	CAIDASGSEQFF
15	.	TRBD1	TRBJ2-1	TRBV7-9	TGTGCCAGCAGTCCGGGACAGGGTGCCCACAATGAGCAGTTCTTC	CASSPGQGAHNEQFF
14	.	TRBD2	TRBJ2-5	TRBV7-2	TGTGCCAGCAGCTCGGGAGGCGCTATAGGCACCCAGTACTTC	CASSSGGAIGTQYF
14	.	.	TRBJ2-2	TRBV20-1	TGCAGTGCTAGGTGGGACGTCGACACCGGGGAGCTGTTTTTT	CSARWDVDTGELFF
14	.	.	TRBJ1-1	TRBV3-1	TGTGCCAGCAGCCAAGATCGACGGCGGGGTGAAGCTTTCTTT	CASSQDRRRGEAFF
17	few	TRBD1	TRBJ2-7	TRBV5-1	TGCGCCAGCAGCCGCAACCTGGGACAGGGGATTCCCTACGAGCAGTACTTC	CASSRNLGQGIPYEQYF
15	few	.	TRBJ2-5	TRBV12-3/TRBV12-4	TGTGCCAGCGGATCCGGGACACACAGTCAAGAGACCCAGTACTTC	CASGSGTHSQETQYF
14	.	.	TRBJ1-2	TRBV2	TGTGCCAGCAGTGATGCTGACTCTAACTATGGCTACACCTTC	CASSDADSNYGYTF
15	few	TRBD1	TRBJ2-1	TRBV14	TGTGCCAGCAACAATCCGGGACAGGGGCTAAGTGAGCAGTTCTTC	CASNNPGQGLSEQFF
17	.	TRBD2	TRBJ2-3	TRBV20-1	TGCAGTGCTCCCTCCTCCTCCCGCGGGGGGACTACAGATACGCAGTATTTT	CSAPSSSRGGTTDTQYF
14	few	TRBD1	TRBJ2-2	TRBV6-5	TGTGCCAGCAGTTGGGACAGGGTAACCGGGGAGCTGTTTTTT	CASSWDRVTGELFF
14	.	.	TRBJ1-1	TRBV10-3	TGTGCCATCAGTGAGTCGAGCGTTAACACTGAAGCTTTCTTT	CAISESSVNTEAFF
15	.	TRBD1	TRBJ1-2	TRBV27	TGTGCCAGCAGTTTAGCGACAGGGTCCCCCTATGGCTACACCTTC	CASSLATGSPYGYTF
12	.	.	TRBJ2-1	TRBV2	TGTGCCAGCAGTGCACAGGACAATGAGCAGTTCTTC	CASSAQDNEQFF
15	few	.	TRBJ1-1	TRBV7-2	TGTGCCAGCAGCAAAGGGACACGCATGAACACTGAAGCTTTCTTT	CASSKGTRMNTEAFF
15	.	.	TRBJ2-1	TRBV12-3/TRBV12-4	TGTGCCAGCAGTTTAGGGGTGTCCCCCTCCAATGAGCAGTTCTTC	CASSLGVSPSNEQFF
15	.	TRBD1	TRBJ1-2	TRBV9	TGTGCCAGCAGCACCCGGACAGGGATCGGACATGGCTACACCTTC	CASSTRTGIGHGYTF
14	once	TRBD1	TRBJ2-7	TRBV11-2	TGTGCCAGCAGCACAACGACAGGGCCCTACGAGCAGTACTTC	CASSTTTGPYEQYF
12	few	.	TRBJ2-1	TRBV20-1	TGCAGTGCTAGATCGGGTACAAATGAGCAGTTCTTC	CSARSGTNEQFF